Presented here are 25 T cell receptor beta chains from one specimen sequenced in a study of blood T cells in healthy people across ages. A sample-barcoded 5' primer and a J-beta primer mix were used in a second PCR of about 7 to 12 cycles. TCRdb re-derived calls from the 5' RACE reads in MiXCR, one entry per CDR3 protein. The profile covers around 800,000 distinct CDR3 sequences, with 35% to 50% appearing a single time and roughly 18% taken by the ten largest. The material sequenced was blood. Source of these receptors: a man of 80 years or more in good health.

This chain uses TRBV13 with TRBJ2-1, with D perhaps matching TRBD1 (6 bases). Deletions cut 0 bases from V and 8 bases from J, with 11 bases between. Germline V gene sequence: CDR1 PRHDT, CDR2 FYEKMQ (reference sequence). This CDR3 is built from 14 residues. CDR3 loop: CASSLGRGGDEQFF. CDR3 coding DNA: TGTGCCAGCAGCTTAGGCAGGGGCGGCGATGAGCAGTTCTTC.

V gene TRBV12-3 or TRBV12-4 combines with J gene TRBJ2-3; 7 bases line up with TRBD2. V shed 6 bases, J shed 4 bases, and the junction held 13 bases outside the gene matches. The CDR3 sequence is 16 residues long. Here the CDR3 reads CASRDQAGVIADTQYF. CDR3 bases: TGTGCCAGCAGGGACCAGGCGGGAGTCATCGCAGATACGCAGTATTTT.

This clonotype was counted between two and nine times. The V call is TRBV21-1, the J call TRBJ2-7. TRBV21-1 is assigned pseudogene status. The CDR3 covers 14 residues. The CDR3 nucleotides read TGTGCCAGCAGCAAAGGCGCGAGCTCCTACGAGCAGTACTTC. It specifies CASSKGASSYEQYF.

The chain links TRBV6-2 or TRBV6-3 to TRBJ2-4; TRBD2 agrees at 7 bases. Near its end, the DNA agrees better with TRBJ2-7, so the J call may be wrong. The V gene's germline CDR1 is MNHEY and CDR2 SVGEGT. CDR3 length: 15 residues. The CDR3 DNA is TGTGCCAGCAGTTACTGGGCTAGCGGTAACGACGAGCAGTACTTC. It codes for CASSYWASGNDEQYF.

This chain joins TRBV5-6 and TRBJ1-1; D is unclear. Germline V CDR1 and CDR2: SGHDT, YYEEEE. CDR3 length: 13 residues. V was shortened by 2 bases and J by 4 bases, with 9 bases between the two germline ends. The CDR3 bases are TGTGCCAGCAGCTTCAAGGCAGGCACTGAAGCTTTCTTT. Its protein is CASSFKAGTEAFF. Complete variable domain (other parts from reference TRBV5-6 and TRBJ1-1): DAGVTQSPTHLIKTRGQQVTLRCSPKSGHDTVSWYQQALGQGPQFIFQYYEEEERQRGNFPDRFSGHQFPNYSSELNVNALLLGDSALYLCASSFKAGTEAFFGQGTRLTVV.

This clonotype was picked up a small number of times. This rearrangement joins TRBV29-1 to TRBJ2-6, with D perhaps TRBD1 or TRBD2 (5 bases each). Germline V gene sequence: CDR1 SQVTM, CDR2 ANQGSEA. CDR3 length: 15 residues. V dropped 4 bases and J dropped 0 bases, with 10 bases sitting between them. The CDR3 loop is CSVGAGSSGANVLTF. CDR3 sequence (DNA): TGCAGCGTTGGCGCAGGGAGCTCTGGGGCCAACGTCCTGACTTTC.

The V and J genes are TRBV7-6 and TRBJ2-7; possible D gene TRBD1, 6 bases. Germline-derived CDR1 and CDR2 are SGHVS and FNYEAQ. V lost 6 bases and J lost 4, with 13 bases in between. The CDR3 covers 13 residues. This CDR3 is CASSRGQHYEQYF. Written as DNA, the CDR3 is TGTGCCAGCAGTCGCGGACAGCATTACGAGCAGTACTTC.

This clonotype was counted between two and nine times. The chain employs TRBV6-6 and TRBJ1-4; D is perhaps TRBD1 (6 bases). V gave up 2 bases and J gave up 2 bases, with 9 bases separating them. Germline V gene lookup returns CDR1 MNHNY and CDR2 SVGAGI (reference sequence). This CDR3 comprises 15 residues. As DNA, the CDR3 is TGTGCCAGCAGTTACGAGCAGGGGACTAATGAAAAACTGTTTTTT. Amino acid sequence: CASSYEQGTNEKLFF.

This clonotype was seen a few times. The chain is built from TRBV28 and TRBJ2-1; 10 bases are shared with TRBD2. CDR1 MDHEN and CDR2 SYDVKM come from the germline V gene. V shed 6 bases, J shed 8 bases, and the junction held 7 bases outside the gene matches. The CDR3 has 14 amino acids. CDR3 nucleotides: TGTGCCAGCAGCCTAGCGGGAGACCGGCATGAGCAGTTCTTC. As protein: CASSLAGDRHEQFF.

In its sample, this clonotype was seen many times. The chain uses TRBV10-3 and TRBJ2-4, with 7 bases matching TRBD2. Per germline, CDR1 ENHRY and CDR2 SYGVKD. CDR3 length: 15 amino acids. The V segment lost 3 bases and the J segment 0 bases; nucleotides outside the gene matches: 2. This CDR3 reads CAISDRGVAKNIQYF. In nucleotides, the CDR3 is TGTGCCATCAGTGACCGGGGGGTAGCCAAAAACATTCAGTACTTC.

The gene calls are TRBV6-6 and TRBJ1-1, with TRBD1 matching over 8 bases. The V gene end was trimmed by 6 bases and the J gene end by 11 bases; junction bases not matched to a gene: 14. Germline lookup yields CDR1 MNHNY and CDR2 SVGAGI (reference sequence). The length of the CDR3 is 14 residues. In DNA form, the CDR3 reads TGTGCCAGCAGCTCAGGACAGGGCACCGGCGTGGCTTTCTTT. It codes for CASSSGQGTGVAFF.

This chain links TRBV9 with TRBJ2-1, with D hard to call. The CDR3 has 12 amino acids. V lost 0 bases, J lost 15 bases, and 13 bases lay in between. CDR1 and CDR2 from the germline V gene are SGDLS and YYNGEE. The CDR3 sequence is CASSVVRDLRFF. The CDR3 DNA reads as TGTGCCAGCAGCGTAGTAAGGGATTTACGGTTCTTC.

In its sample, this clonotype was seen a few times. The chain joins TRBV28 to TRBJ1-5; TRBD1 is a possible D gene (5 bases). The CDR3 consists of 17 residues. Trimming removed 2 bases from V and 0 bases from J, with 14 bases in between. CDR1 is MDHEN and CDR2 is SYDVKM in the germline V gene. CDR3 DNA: TGTGCCAGCAGTTTACTTTCGGGGGTCAATAGCAATCAGCCCCAGCATTTT. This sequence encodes CASSLLSGVNSNQPQHF. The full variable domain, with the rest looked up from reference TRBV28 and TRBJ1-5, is DVKVTQSSRYLVKRTGEKVFLECVQDMDHENMFWYRQDPGLGLRLIYFSYDVKMKEKGDIPEGYSVSREKKERFSLILESASTNQTSMYLCASSLLSGVNSNQPQHFGDGTRLSIL.

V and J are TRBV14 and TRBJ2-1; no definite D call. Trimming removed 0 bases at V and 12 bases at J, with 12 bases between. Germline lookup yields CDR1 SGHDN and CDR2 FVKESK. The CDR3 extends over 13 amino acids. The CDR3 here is CASSQDLRVGQFF. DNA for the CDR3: TGTGCCAGCAGCCAAGATCTAAGGGTCGGGCAGTTCTTC.

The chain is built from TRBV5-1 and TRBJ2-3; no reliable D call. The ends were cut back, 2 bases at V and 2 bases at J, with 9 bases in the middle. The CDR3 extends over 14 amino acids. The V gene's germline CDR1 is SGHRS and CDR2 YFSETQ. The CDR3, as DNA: TGCGCCAGCAGCTTAGCCAGCCTCACAGATACGCAGTATTTT. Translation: CASSLASLTDTQYF.

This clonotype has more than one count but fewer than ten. DNA for the CDR3: TGTGCCAGCGCAATTGGCGATCTATTCCGCTACGAGCAGTACTTC. The encoded protein is CASAIGDLFRYEQYF. The V call is TRBV5-5, the J call TRBJ2-7; D gene unclear. V was cut by 7 bases and J by 3 bases, with 20 bases left in between. CDR1 SGHKS and CDR2 YYEKEE come from the germline V gene (reference sequence). The CDR3 sequence is 15 residues long. Full variable domain (outside the CDR3, taken from reference TRBV5-5 and TRBJ2-7): DAGVTQSPTHLIKTRGQQVTLRCSPISGHKSVSWYQQVLGQGPQFIFQYYEKEERGRGNFPDRFSARQFPNYSSELNVNALLLGDSALYLCASAIGDLFRYEQYFGPGTRLTVT.

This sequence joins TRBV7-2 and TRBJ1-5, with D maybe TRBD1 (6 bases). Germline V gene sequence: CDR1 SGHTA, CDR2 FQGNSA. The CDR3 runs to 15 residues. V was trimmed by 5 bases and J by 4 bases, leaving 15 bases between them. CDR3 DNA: TGTGCCAGCAGCCATAGGGGGACACGTAATCAGCCCCAGCATTTT. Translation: CASSHRGTRNQPQHF.

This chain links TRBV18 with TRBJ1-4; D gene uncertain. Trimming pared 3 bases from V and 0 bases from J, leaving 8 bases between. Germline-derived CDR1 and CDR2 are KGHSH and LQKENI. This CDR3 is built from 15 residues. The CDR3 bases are TGTGCCAGCTCACCCCAGAGGGCAACTAATGAAAAACTGTTTTTT. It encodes CASSPQRATNEKLFF.

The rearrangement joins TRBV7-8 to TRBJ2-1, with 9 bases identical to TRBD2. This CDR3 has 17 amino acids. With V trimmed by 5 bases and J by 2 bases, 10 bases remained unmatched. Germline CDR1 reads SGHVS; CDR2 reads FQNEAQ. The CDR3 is CASSRTSAIGTYNEQFF. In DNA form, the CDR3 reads TGTGCCAGCAGCCGGACTAGCGCCATAGGGACCTACAATGAGCAGTTCTTC.

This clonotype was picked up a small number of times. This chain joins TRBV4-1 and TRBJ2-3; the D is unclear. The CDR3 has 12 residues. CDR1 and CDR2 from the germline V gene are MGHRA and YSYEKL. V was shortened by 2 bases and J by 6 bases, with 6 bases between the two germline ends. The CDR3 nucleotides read TGCGCCAGCAGCCAACCATACGATACGCAGTATTTT. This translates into CASSQPYDTQYF.

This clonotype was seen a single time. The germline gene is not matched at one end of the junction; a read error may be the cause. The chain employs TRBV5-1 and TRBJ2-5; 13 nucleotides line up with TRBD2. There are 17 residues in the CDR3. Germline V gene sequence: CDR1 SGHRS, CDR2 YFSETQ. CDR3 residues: CAGSYSGLAGTYNEQYF. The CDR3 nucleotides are TGCGCCGGCAGCTACTCGGGACTAGCGGGAACCTACAATGAGCAGTACTTC. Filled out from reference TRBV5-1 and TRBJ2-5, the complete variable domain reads KAGVTQTPRYLIKTRGQQVTLSCSPISGHRSVSWYQQTPGQGLQFLFEYFSETQRNKGNFPGRFSGRQFSNSRSEMNVSTLELGDSALYLCAGSYSGLAGTYNEQYFGPGTRLLVL.

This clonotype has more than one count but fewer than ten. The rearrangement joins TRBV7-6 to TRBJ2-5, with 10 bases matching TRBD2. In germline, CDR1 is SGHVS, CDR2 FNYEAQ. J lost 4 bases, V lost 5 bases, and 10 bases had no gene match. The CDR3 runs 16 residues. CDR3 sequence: CASSKIAGGLGETQYF. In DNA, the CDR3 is TGTGCCAGCAGCAAGATAGCGGGAGGACTGGGAGAGACCCAGTACTTC.

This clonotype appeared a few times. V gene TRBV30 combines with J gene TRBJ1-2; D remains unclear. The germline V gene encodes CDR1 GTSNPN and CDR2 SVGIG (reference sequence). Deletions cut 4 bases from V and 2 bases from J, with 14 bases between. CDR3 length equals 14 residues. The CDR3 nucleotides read TGTGCCTGGATCGCCGGACCGACCAACTATGGCTACACCTTC. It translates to CAWIAGPTNYGYTF.

CDR3 in DNA: TGTGCCAGCAGCTTAGGGCGTCAGGGGGGCAGGGAGACCCAGTACTTC. It yields the protein CASSLGRQGGRETQYF. The rearrangement links TRBV7-2 to TRBJ2-7; D is possibly TRBD1 (7 bases). The J call may be wrong; the DNA end is better matched by TRBJ2-5. The CDR3 consists of 16 residues. Germline loops: CDR1 SGHTA, CDR2 FQGNSA.

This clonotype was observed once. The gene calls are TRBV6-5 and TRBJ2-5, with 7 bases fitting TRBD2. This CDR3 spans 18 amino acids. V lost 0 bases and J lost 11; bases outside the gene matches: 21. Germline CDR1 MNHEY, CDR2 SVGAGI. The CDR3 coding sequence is TGTGCCAGCAGTTACTCTCTCGCTAGCGGCAACTTCTACAATGAGCAGTACTTC. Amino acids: CASSYSLASGNFYNEQYF.